The entry below describes one T cell receptor (beta chain). Its antigen is currently unknown. PCR amplification relied on 60 Vbeta primers (plus 13 Jbeta primers). The protocol was immunoSEQ multiplex PCR, while the TCRdb copy is restricted to in-frame clones and leaves out a portion. Among 150,000 to 180,000 clones listed, around 80% were seen once. The CDR3 runs to 12 residues. Trimming removed 1 base at V and 3 bases at J, with 3 bases between. The germline V gene has CDR1 KGHSH and CDR2 LQKENI. These data are taken from a study of cytomegalovirus exposure and HLA in healthy donors. The wider study: Among roughly 180 million T cells, an earlier analysis found about 100 million unique TCR beta sequences. General study findings and limits: Presence/absence results assume similar sequencing depth per donor, which may not hold.

This sequence originates from a woman aged 40 to 50 in good health and CMV-seronegative. Sequencing was done on a sample of PBMCs. The chain has TRBV18 and TRBJ2-5; D unclear. CDR3 sequence reads: CASSPREETQYF. CDR3 DNA: TGTGCCAGCTCACCACGAGAAGAGACCCAGTACTTC.